This passage covers 3 T cell receptor beta chains from one sample sequenced in a study of blood T cell repertoires in COVID-19 (dated by TCRdb to about 2020). The library was obtained by the immunoSEQ multiplex PCR assay. The source is immuneACCESS, and TCRdb retained only in-frame sequences with V and J called. Part of the clones is not carried over; for the studies checked, unresolved V genes explain less than half of this, and the remainder is unexplained. Here the sample has fewer than 400,000 clones; nearly 90% occur a single time. Of the sample, 1.5% to 2% is held by the ten largest clones. Sequenced sample: peripheral blood. The receptors were sampled from a woman aged 25 to 45 with COVID-19, enrolled during active disease.

The V call is TRBV19, the J call TRBJ1-1; 8 positions match TRBD1. J gave up 1 base and V 5 bases, and 3 bases lay outside the gene matches. Per the germline V gene, CDR1 is LNHDA and CDR2 is SQIVND (reference sequence). The CDR3 spans 14 residues. The CDR3 loop is CASSWGTGNTEAFF. The CDR3 DNA reads TGTGCCAGTAGTTGGGGGACAGGGAACACTGAAGCTTTCTTT. Full variable domain (missing parts from reference TRBV19 and TRBJ1-1): DGGITQSPKYLFRKEGQNVTLSCEQNLNHDAMYWYRQDPGQGLRLIYYSQIVNDFQKGDIAEGYSVSREKKESFPLTVTSAQKNPTAFYLCASSWGTGNTEAFFGQGTRLTVV.

The J gene is TRBJ2-5, the V gene TRBV7-9; TRBD1 might be the D (5 bases). The V end was cut by 1 base, the J end by 9 bases, with 15 bases between. Per the germline V gene, CDR1 is SEHNR and CDR2 is FQNEAQ (reference sequence). CDR3 size: 14 residues. The CDR3 DNA follows: TGTGCCAGCAGCTTAGTGGGGCCGGGTGAGGCCCAGTACTTC. Translation: CASSLVGPGEAQYF.

V and J are TRBV7-2 and TRBJ2-3; D unclear. V was clipped by 5 bases and J by 2 bases, with 11 bases between them. Germline V gives CDR1 SGHTA, CDR2 FQGNSA. The CDR3 spans 14 residues. The CDR3 region is CASSPTDITDTQYF. DNA for the CDR3: TGTGCCAGCAGCCCAACAGACATCACAGATACGCAGTATTTT.